The 17 T cell receptor beta chains below come from one sample, sequenced in a study of breast tumors, draining lymph nodes, adjacent tissues. The lymph nodes were axillary draining lymph nodes from breast cancer patients. TCRdb itself ran the multiplex PCR reads through MiXCR, one entry per CDR3 protein. Here the sample spans about 230,000 distinct CDR3 sequences, about a third being singletons. Sequenced sample: axillary lymph node tissue. The receptors were sampled from a female donor with breast cancer. Some clones in this sample may be carry-over from other donors' samples.

This clonotype was seen repeatedly, ten times or more. The junction shows a germline mismatch at one end, possibly a read error. The chain combines TRBV7-7 with TRBJ2-1; TRBD2 might be the D (5 bases). Germline V gives CDR1 SSHAT, CDR2 FNYEAQ (reference sequence). There are 15 residues in the CDR3. CDR3 bases: TGTGCTAGCAGCTCGTCTAGCCATTCCTACAATGAGCAGTTCTTC. This sequence encodes CASSSSSHSYNEQFF.

This clonotype has just a few counts. This clone may be a read error of a much larger clone one base away. V usage is TRBV11-2 and J usage is TRBJ2-7; D is unclear. The length of the CDR3 is 11 residues. The V gene's germline CDR1 is SGHAT and CDR2 FQNNGV. CDR3 nucleotide sequence: TGTGCCAGCAGCCCCTACTACGAGCCGTACTTC. It codes for CASSPYYEPYF.

This clonotype was picked up a small number of times. The chain combines TRBV10-1 with TRBJ2-2; D not certain. The germline V and J ends were trimmed by 2 bases and 5 bases, with 9 bases remaining between them. Germline V lookup: CDR1 WNHNN, CDR2 SYGVQD (reference sequence). This CDR3 has 14 amino acids. CDR3 in amino acids: CASSETTLTGELFF. Written as DNA, the CDR3 is TGCGCCAGCAGTGAGACTACCCTAACCGGGGAGCTGTTTTTT.

This clonotype occurred many times. The chain carries TRBV6-5 and TRBJ2-7, with 9 bases fitting TRBD1. V lost 5 bases, J lost 1 base, and 6 bases stayed unmatched. The CDR3 spans 15 residues. Germline CDR1 and CDR2: MNHEY and SVGAGI. The CDR3 protein is CASSPIGTGSYEQYF. In DNA, the CDR3 is TGTGCCAGCAGTCCTATCGGGACAGGGTCCTACGAGCAGTACTTC.

This clonotype was seen ten or more times. This rearrangement joins TRBV6-5 to TRBJ2-7; the D gene is possibly TRBD1 (5 bases). The CDR3 is made up of 14 amino acids. Germline CDR1 and CDR2: MNHEY and SVGAGI. V was trimmed by 5 bases and J by 2 bases, leaving 13 bases between them. The CDR3 is CASSHAWGPYEQYF. CDR3 DNA: TGTGCCAGCAGTCACGCCTGGGGCCCCTACGAGCAGTACTTC.

This clonotype was counted many times. The rearrangement links TRBV20-1 to TRBJ2-5; D is unresolved. Trimming pared 6 bases from V and 2 bases from J, leaving 16 bases between. CDR1 and CDR2 from the germline V gene are DFQATT and SNEGSKA (reference sequence). The CDR3 runs to 14 residues. In DNA, the CDR3 is TGCAGTGCCACCGATCGCGCCACTCAAGAGACCCAGTACTTC. It is translated as CSATDRATQETQYF.

This clonotype was recorded many times. This chain links TRBV9 with TRBJ2-1, with D uncertain. Trimming took 0 bases from V and 4 from J, leaving 8 bases between them. From germline, CDR1 is SGDLS and CDR2 YYNGEE. The CDR3 spans 14 residues. The CDR3 here is CASSVEWSYNEQFF. The CDR3 nucleotides are TGTGCCAGCAGCGTAGAGTGGAGTTACAATGAGCAGTTCTTC.

This clonotype has at least ten counts. This chain uses TRBV20-1 with TRBJ2-7; 7 bases map to TRBD1. Germline CDR1 and CDR2: DFQATT and SNEGSKA (reference sequence). With 0 bases clipped from V and 0 bases from J, the junction kept 5 bases outside the gene matches. This CDR3 contains 15 residues. The DNA of the CDR3 is TGCAGTGCTAGAGAAGGCCGACAGGGCTCCTACGAGCAGTACTTC. Translation: CSAREGRQGSYEQYF.

As regards this clonotype: The CDR3 end shows no conserved phenylalanine or tryptophan, and so a read error is likely. This chain uses TRBV10-2 with TRBJ1-4; D is unclear. Per the germline V gene, CDR1 is WSHSY and CDR2 is SAAADI. There are 15 residues in the CDR3. CDR3 nucleotide sequence: TGCGCCAGCAGTGATCAAGTACAGTTGCATGAAGAACTGTTTTCT. Amino acid sequence: CASSDQVQLHEELFS.

The J gene is TRBJ2-6, the V gene TRBV6-1; 11 bases line up with TRBD1. The germline CDR1 and CDR2 sequences are MNHNS and SASEGT. This CDR3 contains 19 residues. The J segment lost 2 bases and the V segment lost 8 bases, leaving 14 bases of the junction unmatched. The DNA of the CDR3 is TGTGCCAGCGGGGACAGGGGGGACAGTGGGAGGGCTGGGGCCAACGTCCTGACTTTC. Translation gives CASGDRGDSGRAGANVLTF.

This clonotype came up many times. The DNA for the CDR3 is TGCAGCGTTGCGGTGGCAGATACGCAGTATTTT. It translates to CSVAVADTQYF. The chain recombines TRBV29-1 with TRBJ2-3; unclear D gene. Germline CDR1 is SQVTM and CDR2 is ANQGSEA. Trimming removed 4 bases at V and 4 bases at J, with 6 bases between. The CDR3 has 11 residues.

This clonotype appeared a single time. This chain uses TRBV12-3 or TRBV12-4 with TRBJ1-2; D is unresolved. The CDR3 covers 12 residues. V dropped 3 bases and J dropped 8 bases, with 10 bases sitting between them. This CDR3 is CASSFTRGGYTF. The DNA of the CDR3 is TGTGCCAGCAGTTTCACACGGGGAGGCTACACCTTC.

This clonotype has a single count. J is TRBJ2-3 and V is TRBV15, with 12 positions matching TRBD2. The CDR3 is 14 amino acids. Unmatched junction bases numbered 7, after V lost 9 bases and J lost 6 bases. Germline-derived CDR1 and CDR2 are LNHNV and YYDKDF (reference sequence). DNA of the CDR3: TGTGCCACACTGCTAGCGGGAGGGCTTGATACGCAGTATTTT. Its translation is CATLLAGGLDTQYF.

This clonotype was recorded many times. The CDR3 end shows no conserved phenylalanine or tryptophan, and so a read error is likely. V is TRBV5-1 and J is TRBJ1-2; 7 bases are a match to TRBD1. V gave up 0 bases and J gave up 7 bases; unmatched junction bases: 3. Germline V gene lookup returns CDR1 SGHRS and CDR2 YFSETQ. This CDR3 comprises 13 residues. CDR3 nucleotide sequence: TGCGCCAGCAGCTTGGAACCAGGGGGTGGCTACACCCTC. This codes for CASSLEPGGGYTL.

This clonotype was observed many times. The genes are TRBV5-1 and TRBJ2-1, with no clear D. The CDR3 sequence is 15 residues long. Germline V gene sequence: CDR1 SGHRS, CDR2 YFSETQ. Trimming pared 1 base from V and 6 bases from J, leaving 14 bases between. The CDR3 DNA reads as TGCGCCAGCAGCTTGTACGGGCCTGCCTCCAATGAGCAGTTCTTC. This sequence encodes CASSLYGPASNEQFF.

Details on this clonotype: A clone one base away is much larger, so this may be a read error. This chain links TRBV11-2 with TRBJ2-2; D is uncertain. Germline CDR1 reads SGHAT; CDR2 reads FQNNGV. Trimming cost V 2 bases and J 4 bases, with 11 bases left between them. The CDR3 covers 15 residues. The chain's CDR3 is CASSLFGRTTGELFF. The CDR3 region has the DNA TGTGCCAGCAGCTTATTCGGACGGACCACCGGGGAGCTGTTTTTT.

The V gene is TRBV6-2 or TRBV6-3, the J gene TRBJ1-2, with D unclear. Germline loops: CDR1 MNHEY, CDR2 SVGEGT. Trimming removed 5 bases from V and 4 bases from J, with 14 bases in between. This CDR3 has 14 amino acids. The CDR3 loop is CASSHLKTSYGYTF. The CDR3 coding sequence is TGTGCCAGCAGTCACCTTAAGACTTCCTATGGCTACACCTTC.